This T cell receptor beta chain is from a study of regulatory T cells. Germline-derived CDR1 and CDR2 are GTSNPN and SVGIG (reference sequence). V gave up 0 bases and J gave up 4 bases, with 6 bases separating them. This CDR3 region has 12 residues. The primer mix had 52 TRBV and 13 TRBJ primers. Data came from immunoSEQ multiplex PCR; TCRdb stores just in-frame clones and leaves some out. The sample holds tens of thousands of clones; 80% to 95% are singletons and the top ten take 3.5%. The clonotype was recovered from a child aged 2 to 15 with CD3G deficiency. The chain carries TRBV30 and TRBJ1-1; possibly TRBD1 for D (6 bases). Sequencing was carried out using CD8+ T cells sorted from blood. CDR3 region: CAWSVQGTEAFF. The DNA for the CDR3 is TGTGCCTGGAGTGTACAGGGCACTGAAGCTTTCTTT.